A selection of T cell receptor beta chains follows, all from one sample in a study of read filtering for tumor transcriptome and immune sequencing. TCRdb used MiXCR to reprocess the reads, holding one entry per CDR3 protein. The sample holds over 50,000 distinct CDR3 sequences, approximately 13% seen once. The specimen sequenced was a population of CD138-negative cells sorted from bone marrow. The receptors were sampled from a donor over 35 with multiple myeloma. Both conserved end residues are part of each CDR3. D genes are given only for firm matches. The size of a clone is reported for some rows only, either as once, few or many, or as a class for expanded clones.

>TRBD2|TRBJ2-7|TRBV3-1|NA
TGTGCCAGCAGCCAAGGACTAGCGGGAGCTCACCCCGAGCAGTACTTC
CASSQGLAGAHPEQYF
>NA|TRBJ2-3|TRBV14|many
TGTGCCAGCAGCCCCACCGGAGCCAGCACAGATACGCAGTATTTT
CASSPTGASTDTQYF
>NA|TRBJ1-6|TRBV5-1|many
TGCGCCAGCAGCTTGGATTATAATTCACCCCTCCACTTT
CASSLDYNSPLHF
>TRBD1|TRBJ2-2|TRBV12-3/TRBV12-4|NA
TGTGCCAGCAGTTGGACAGGGGGAACCGGGGAGCTGTTTTTT
CASSWTGGTGELFF
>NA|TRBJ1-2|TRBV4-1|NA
TGCGCCAGCAGCCCCAAATCGCCTAGGGCCGGAGGGGATGGCTACACCTTC
CASSPKSPRAGGDGYTF
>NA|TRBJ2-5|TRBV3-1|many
TGTGCCAGCAGCCCCAACCCCGGATTGGGCCAAGAGACCCAGTACTTC
CASSPNPGLGQETQYF
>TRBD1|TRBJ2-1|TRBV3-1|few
TGTGCCAGCAGCCACGATGGGACAGGCGTTAATGAGCAGTTCTTC
CASSHDGTGVNEQFF
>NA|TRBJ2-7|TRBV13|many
TGTGCCAGCAGCTTCATAAAGTACGAGCAGTACTTC
CASSFIKYEQYF
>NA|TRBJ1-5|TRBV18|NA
TGTGCCAGCTCACCCGGAAAGGAATATGGCAATCAGCCCCAGCATTTT
CASSPGKEYGNQPQHF
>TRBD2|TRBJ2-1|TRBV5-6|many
TGTGCCAGCAGCTTGGACCCCGCCGGGGGGGACAATGAGCAGTTCTTC
CASSLDPAGGDNEQFF
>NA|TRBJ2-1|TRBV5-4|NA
TGTGCCAGCAGCTTGGGGGCTAGCGTCTCCTACAATGAGCAGTTCTTC
CASSLGASVSYNEQFF
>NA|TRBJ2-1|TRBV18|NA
TGTGCCAGCTCACCCCTGGAGGGGAAGAGGAATGAGCAGTTCTTC
CASSPLEGKRNEQFF